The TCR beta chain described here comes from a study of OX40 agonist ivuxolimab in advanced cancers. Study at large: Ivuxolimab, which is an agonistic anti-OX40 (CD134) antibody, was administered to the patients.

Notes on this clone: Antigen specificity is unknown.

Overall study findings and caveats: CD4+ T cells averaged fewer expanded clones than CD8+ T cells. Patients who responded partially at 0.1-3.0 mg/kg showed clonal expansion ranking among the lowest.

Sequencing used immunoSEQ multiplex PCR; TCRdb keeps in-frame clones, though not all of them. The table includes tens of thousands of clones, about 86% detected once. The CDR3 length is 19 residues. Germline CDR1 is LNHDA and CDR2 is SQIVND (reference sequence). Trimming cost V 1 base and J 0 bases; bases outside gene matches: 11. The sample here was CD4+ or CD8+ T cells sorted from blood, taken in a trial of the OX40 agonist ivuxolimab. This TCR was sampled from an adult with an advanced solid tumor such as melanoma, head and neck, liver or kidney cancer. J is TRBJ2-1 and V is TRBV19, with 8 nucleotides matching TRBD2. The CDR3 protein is CASSIASGGAVSSYNEQFF. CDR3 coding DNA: TGTGCCAGTAGTATAGCCAGCGGGGGCGCAGTAAGCTCCTACAATGAGCAGTTCTTC.